Detailed here is one T cell receptor (beta chain). Its antigen is undetermined. This entry belongs to a study of cytomegalovirus exposure and HLA in healthy donors. Study conclusions and caveats: Cytomegalovirus-associated status was assigned to fewer than 200 TCR beta chains.

Germline V CDR1 and CDR2: SGHRS, YFSETQ. Trimming pared 0 bases from V and 5 bases from J, leaving 15 bases between. The length of the CDR3 is 15 residues. The study ran its PCR with 60 Vbeta and 13 Jbeta primers. The method was immunoSEQ multiplex PCR; TCRdb's version includes in-frame clones alone and lacks a portion of them. The sample has 90,000 or so clones; 65% to 90% are singletons. The material sequenced was PBMCs. This receptor was identified in a man aged 25 to 40 in good health and CMV-seropositive. The chain couples TRBV5-1 to TRBJ2-7; perhaps TRBD1 as D (5 bases). Here the CDR3 reads CASSLEQGMSDEQYF. The CDR3, as DNA: TGCGCCAGCAGCTTGGAGCAGGGAATGAGCGACGAGCAGTACTTC.